One and the same sample provided the 17 T cell receptor beta chains below, sequenced in a study of blood T cells in healthy people across ages. Combining a sample-barcoded 5' primer with a J-beta primer mix, a second PCR ran for roughly 7 to 11 cycles. TCRdb ran MiXCR on the 5' RACE reads and lists one entry per CDR3 protein. The sample has approximately 810,000 distinct CDR3 sequences, around 36% seen once. Sequencing used blood. All receptors derive from a young man in good health.

The J gene is TRBJ2-4, the V gene TRBV10-3, with D tentatively TRBD1 (5 bases). The end of the DNA fits TRBJ2-7 better, so the J call may be wrong. The germline V gene has CDR1 ENHRY and CDR2 SYGVKD. CDR3 length: 13 amino acids. The chain's CDR3 is CAISEQTVDEQYF. CDR3 bases: TGTGCCATCAGTGAACAGACAGTCGACGAGCAGTACTTC.

In this sample, this clonotype turned up once. The chain employs TRBV10-3 and TRBJ1-5, with 7 bases identical to TRBD1. The CDR3 covers 18 residues. V shed 2 bases, J shed 6 bases, and the junction held 16 bases outside the gene matches. Germline-derived CDR1 and CDR2 are ENHRY and SYGVKD. CDR3 nucleotide sequence: TGTGCCATCAGTGAGGGGACAGCCGATATCCTAGAGGGTCAGCCCCAGCATTTT. It translates to CAISEGTADILEGQPQHF.

Ten or more counts support this clonotype. The chain has TRBV21-1 and TRBJ2-1; TRBD1, as called in the table, went unchecked against the DNA. TRBV21-1 is listed as a pseudogene. The CDR3 covers 21 residues. The CDR3 loop reads CASSEPRLLFGTPSSYNEQFF. CDR3 sequence (DNA): TGTGCCAGCAGCGAGCCCCGACTTCTGTTCGGAACTCCTAGCTCCTACAATGAGCAGTTCTTC.

The CDR3 spells CASSPISSASHEQYF. CDR3 coding DNA: TGTGCCAGCAGCCCAATTTCTAGCGCGTCGCACGAGCAGTACTTC. This chain connects TRBV7-3 to TRBJ2-7; possibly TRBD2 for D (6 bases). This CDR3 has 15 amino acids. Trimming removed 5 bases from V and 5 bases from J, with 19 bases in between. CDR1 and CDR2 from the germline V gene are SGHTA and FQGTGA.

This clonotype appeared a few times. The V call is TRBV4-3, the J call TRBJ1-1, with D uncertain. The CDR3 is 16 amino acids. Germline V CDR1 and CDR2: LGHNA, YSLEER. V was clipped by 2 bases and J by 0 bases, with 13 bases between them. This CDR3 is CASSQIREALNTEAFF. The CDR3 DNA reads TGCGCCAGCAGCCAAATCCGGGAGGCCCTGAACACTGAAGCTTTCTTT.

This clonotype was seen a handful of times. With a much larger clone just one base away, this may be a read error. This chain links TRBV13 with TRBJ2-1, with D unresolved. Trimming shortened V by 0 bases and J by 13 bases, and 13 bases separated the two germline ends. The CDR3 extends over 13 amino acids. Germline CDR1 PRHDT, CDR2 FYEKMQ (reference sequence). CDR3 sequence reads: CASSLGRQETQFF. The CDR3 nucleotides read TGTGCCAGCAGCTTAGGTCGGCAAGAGACCCAGTTCTTC.

This clonotype was seen only a few times. The gene calls are TRBV7-9 and TRBJ2-1; tentatively, D is TRBD1 (6 bases). Near its end, the DNA agrees better with TRBJ2-7, so the J call may be wrong. The CDR3 contains 16 residues. Germline assignment: CDR1 SEHNR and CDR2 FQNEAQ (reference sequence). For the CDR3, the DNA is TGTGCCAGCAGCTTAGTTTCGACAGGCAGGTACAATGAGCAGTACTTC. Amino acid sequence: CASSLVSTGRYNEQYF.

The chain couples TRBV4-1 to TRBJ1-5; no clear D. The V gene's germline CDR1 is MGHRA and CDR2 YSYEKL. This CDR3 is built from 15 residues. V was clipped by 1 base and J by 3 bases, with 10 bases between them. The CDR3 nucleotides read TGCGCCAGCAGCCAAGTTTTTGCACTCAATCAGCCCCAGCATTTT. Its translation is CASSQVFALNQPQHF.

V is TRBV6-6 and J is TRBJ2-3; perhaps TRBD2 as D (5 bases). Trimming took off 5 bases at V and 3 bases at J, with 15 bases between the two ends. The CDR3 is 15 residues long. Germline-derived CDR1 and CDR2 are MNHNY and SVGAGI (reference sequence). CDR3 protein: CASSPGPGRTDTQYF. The CDR3 nucleotides are TGTGCCAGCAGTCCCGGTCCGGGAAGGACAGATACGCAGTATTTT.

The CDR3 here is CASRPNRTRGYEQYF. The CDR3 DNA follows: TGTGCCAGCAGACCTAACAGGACGAGGGGCTACGAGCAGTACTTC. The chain combines TRBV3-1 with TRBJ2-7; D is perhaps TRBD1 or TRBD2 (5 bases each). CDR3 size: 15 residues. Trimming pared 6 bases from V and 3 bases from J, leaving 18 bases between. CDR1 and CDR2 (germline): LGHDT, YNNKEL (reference sequence).

The rearrangement links TRBV5-1 to TRBJ2-1; the D is unclear. This CDR3 is 15 amino acids long. The germline V gene has CDR1 SGHRS and CDR2 YFSETQ. Trimming pared 0 bases from V and 8 bases from J, leaving 15 bases between. The CDR3 is CASSLGGRTADEQFF. The CDR3 nucleotides read TGCGCCAGCAGCTTGGGGGGTAGAACCGCCGATGAGCAGTTCTTC.

V and J are TRBV9 and TRBJ2-5; 8 positions agree with TRBD1. Germline-derived CDR1 and CDR2 are SGDLS and YYNGEE. V shed 6 bases and J 5 bases; nucleotides not matched to a gene: 6. The length of the CDR3 is 13 residues. As DNA, the CDR3 is TGTGCCAGCAACAACAGGGGGATGGAGACCCAGTACTTC. This gives the protein CASNNRGMETQYF.

Many counts were recorded for this clonotype. The rearrangement joins TRBV12-3 or TRBV12-4 to TRBJ2-7; D is undetermined. The CDR3 loop spans 13 amino acids. V was trimmed by 5 bases and J by 5 bases, leaving 13 bases between them. In DNA form, the CDR3 reads TGTGCCAGCAGTGCATCGGGTCCGGACGAGCAGTACTTC. Protein: CASSASGPDEQYF.

This clonotype was observed a few times. The rearrangement uses TRBV5-1 and TRBJ2-5; 8 bases align to TRBD2. CDR1 SGHRS and CDR2 YFSETQ come from the germline V gene. The CDR3 loop spans 13 amino acids. The trim removed 4 bases at V and 11 bases at J, leaving 10 bases unmatched. The CDR3 reads CASSERELNEQYF. As DNA, the CDR3 is TGCGCCAGCAGCGAGCGGGAGCTCAATGAGCAGTACTTC.

The chain uses TRBV10-2 and TRBJ2-7; D is undetermined. Trimming removed 6 bases from V and 5 bases from J, with 20 bases in between. Germline V gene data show CDR1 as WSHSY and CDR2 as SAAADI. CDR3 size: 15 residues. CDR3 in amino acids: CASRELSLLDNEQYF. In DNA, the CDR3 is TGCGCCAGCAGGGAACTCTCTCTCCTAGATAACGAGCAGTACTTC.

This clonotype was found many times. The chain joins TRBV20-1 to TRBJ2-5, with 9 bases identical to TRBD1. From germline, CDR1 is DFQATT and CDR2 SNEGSKA (reference sequence). The CDR3 spans 15 residues. Trimming removed 3 bases from V and 2 bases from J; junction bases left unmatched: 7. The CDR3 spells CSASRDRVNQETQYF. CDR3 coding DNA: TGCAGTGCTAGTCGGGACAGGGTCAATCAAGAGACCCAGTACTTC.

CDR3 residues: CASSPRDGPPGELFF. Written as DNA, the CDR3 is TGTGCCAGCAGCCCCCGCGACGGGCCCCCCGGGGAGCTGTTTTTT. The chain couples TRBV7-9 to TRBJ2-2; D is ambiguous. Per germline, CDR1 SEHNR and CDR2 FQNEAQ (reference sequence). V lost 5 bases to trimming and J lost 6 bases, with 16 bases between them. The CDR3 extends over 15 amino acids.